This T cell receptor (beta chain) derives from a study of cytomegalovirus exposure and HLA in healthy donors. Regarding this clone: Antigen unknown.

Notes on the study in general: Relative to the roughly 700-donor mean, N-insertions were reportedly fewer in an Asian-associated ancestry cluster in a later analysis. Evidence from a later analysis indicated that most CMV-associated TCR beta chains looked HLA-restricted. Earlier findings revealed that most TCR beta V segments proved productive either about 90% or about 30% of the time. The classifier was said to identify cytomegalovirus status with high specificity and sensitivity.

V lost 1 base, J lost 11 bases, and 9 bases lay in between. The CDR3 length is 11 residues. The germline V gene has CDR1 SGHAT and CDR2 FQNNGV. Vbeta (60) and Jbeta (13) primers were used in the PCR. Sequencing used immunoSEQ multiplex PCR; TCRdb keeps in-frame clones, though not all of them. The sample has 150,000 to 200,000 clones; approximately 85% are singletons. The chain recombines TRBV11-2 with TRBJ2-7; no definite D call. The material sequenced was PBMCs. The origin of this receptor is a man younger than 35 in good health and CMV-seropositive. CDR3 sequence (DNA): TGTGCCAGCAGCTTAGCCGGGTTCGAGTACTTC. Translated: CASSLAGFEYF.